Listed here are 10 T cell receptor beta chains from one sample, sequenced in a study of T cell responses to AZD1222 COVID-19 vaccine. Repertoires were generated with immunoSEQ multiplex PCR, while TCRdb's copy carries only in-frame clones and drops some. The sample lists about 160,000 clones; about 90% were seen once. Specimen: peripheral blood, collected 28 days after the second AZD1222 dose. The receptor source for this set is an adult who received the AZD1222 COVID-19 vaccine.

This clone was recorded only once. J is TRBJ1-2 and V is TRBV5-4, with 7 bases matching TRBD1. V lost 6 bases to trimming and J lost 3 bases; unmatched junction nucleotides: 11. Germline CDR1 and CDR2: SGHNT and YYREEE (reference sequence). This CDR3 has 15 amino acids. The CDR3 reads CASTIPTGTDYGYTF. As DNA, the CDR3 is TGTGCCAGCACCATACCAACCGGGACAGACTATGGCTACACCTTC. The whole variable domain, filled in from reference TRBV5-4 and TRBJ1-2, reads ETGVTQSPTHLIKTRGQQVTLRCSSQSGHNTVSWYQQALGQGPQFIFQYYREEENGRGNFPPRFSGLQFPNYSSELNVNALELDDSALYLCASTIPTGTDYGYTFGSGTRLTVV.

This rearrangement joins TRBV6-1 to TRBJ2-3; 11 bases match TRBD2. Trimming removed 2 bases from V and 6 bases from J; junction bases left unmatched: 10. The CDR3 sequence is 17 residues long. Germline assignment: CDR1 MNHNS and CDR2 SASEGT. The CDR3 DNA follows: TGTGCCAGCAGTGAATGGCTTAGCGGGGGGGCCTCGGATACGCAGTATTTT. Protein sequence: CASSEWLSGGASDTQYF.

The rearrangement links TRBV6-1 to TRBJ1-5; TRBD1 is a possible D gene (6 bases). The germline gives CDR1 MNHNS, CDR2 SASEGT. The CDR3 totals 16 residues. V lost 3 bases and J lost 0, with 12 bases in between. The CDR3 DNA follows: TGTGCCAGCAGTGATTTTGGGGGCTATAGCAATCAGCCCCAGCATTTT. Its translation: CASSDFGGYSNQPQHF.

The rearrangement uses TRBV15 and TRBJ2-5; D gene ambiguous. CDR3 size: 13 residues. Per germline, CDR1 LNHNV and CDR2 YYDKDF (reference sequence). Trimming stripped 0 bases from V and 4 bases from J, with 6 bases between. CDR3 nucleotides: TGTGCCACCAGCAGAGATTTTATAGAGACCCAGTACTTC. Protein: CATSRDFIETQYF.

This sequence joins TRBV6-1 and TRBJ1-2; no clear D. This CDR3 comprises 16 residues. The V end lost 2 bases, the J end lost 6 bases, and 19 bases lay between the germline ends. Germline V lookup: CDR1 MNHNS, CDR2 SASEGT. CDR3 DNA: TGTGCCAGCAGTGAATCCCCCAGCCATACATTGAATGGCTACACCTTC. Protein: CASSESPSHTLNGYTF.

The rearrangement joins TRBV27 to TRBJ1-2, with D possibly TRBD1 on 5 matching bases. Germline CDR1 is MNHEY and CDR2 is SMNVEV (reference sequence). The CDR3 length is 13 residues. V lost 3 bases to trimming and J lost 3 bases, with 8 bases between them. This CDR3 reads CASSFGTDYGYTF. CDR3 DNA sequence: TGTGCCAGCAGTTTTGGGACGGACTATGGCTACACCTTC.

This chain uses TRBV2 with TRBJ1-3; D not certain. The length of the CDR3 is 16 residues. V was cut by 3 bases and J by 4 bases, with 16 bases left in between. The germline CDR1 and CDR2 sequences are SNHLY and FYNNEI. The DNA for the CDR3 is TGTGCCAGCAGTGATCGGGCGGCAGGCGGCGGAAACACCATATATTTT. Translation: CASSDRAAGGGNTIYF.

The chain joins TRBV6-1 to TRBJ2-7; D unresolved. Trimming removed 1 base from V and 3 bases from J, with 7 bases in between. Germline V gene lookup returns CDR1 MNHNS and CDR2 SASEGT. The CDR3 length is 13 residues. The CDR3: CASSEGEYYEQYF. CDR3 in DNA: TGTGCCAGCAGTGAAGGAGAATACTACGAGCAGTACTTC.

Remarks on this clone: Other DNA sequences in this sample translate to the same CDR3. The chain carries TRBV18 and TRBJ1-2; D perhaps matches TRBD1 (6 bases). The CDR3 loop spans 13 amino acids. Germline CDR1 reads KGHSH; CDR2 reads LQKENI. The germline V and J ends were trimmed by 3 bases and 4 bases, with 9 bases remaining between them. The CDR3 DNA is TGTGCCAGCTCACCCGAGGACAGCTATGGCTACACCTTC. It is translated as CASSPEDSYGYTF.

The chain joins TRBV11-1 to TRBJ1-4; tentative D call: TRBD1 (6 bases). Per germline, CDR1 SGHAT and CDR2 FQDESV (reference sequence). CDR3 size: 15 residues. V was shortened by 5 bases and J by 6 bases, with 16 bases between the two germline ends. The CDR3 nucleotides read TGTGCCAGCAGCCCCGGGGGCCCTGGAGATGAAAAACTGTTTTTT. It specifies CASSPGGPGDEKLFF.